A single sample gave rise to the 3 T cell receptor beta chains below, sequenced in a study of cytomegalovirus exposure and HLA in healthy donors. PCR was performed using 60 Vbeta and 13 Jbeta primers. The repertoire was sequenced with immunoSEQ multiplex PCR; TCRdb's copy has only in-frame clones and lacks some. The table shows over 60,000 clones, with about three quarters occurring only once. Sequenced sample: PBMCs. The source is a man younger than 35 in good health and CMV-seronegative.

The CDR3: CASSYSGALTEAFF. The CDR3 region has the DNA TGTGCCAGCAGTTACTCGGGGGCTCTCACTGAAGCTTTCTTT. The chain carries TRBV6-5 and TRBJ1-1; weak D call: TRBD1 (6 bases). Germline V gene lookup returns CDR1 MNHEY and CDR2 SVGAGI. Trimming shortened V by 0 bases and J by 4 bases, and 9 bases separated the two germline ends. CDR3 size: 14 residues.

The chain couples TRBV19 to TRBJ1-2; D is perhaps TRBD1 (5 bases). Trimming took 7 bases from V and 3 from J, leaving 9 bases between them. In germline, CDR1 is LNHDA, CDR2 SQIVND (reference sequence). This CDR3 is 12 amino acids long. The CDR3 sequence is CASMQGHYGYTF. DNA for the CDR3: TGTGCCAGTATGCAGGGTCACTATGGCTACACCTTC.

The chain is built from TRBV6-1 and TRBJ1-5, with 8 bases that match TRBD1. The germline V gene encodes CDR1 MNHNS and CDR2 SASEGT. The V gene end was trimmed by 5 bases and the J gene end by 4 bases; junction bases not matched to a gene: 7. The CDR3 is made up of 15 amino acids. The CDR3 bases are TGTGCCAGCAGTAAGGACAGGGCAGGGAATCAGCCCCAGCATTTT. Its protein product is CASSKDRAGNQPQHF.